Listed here are 31 T cell receptor beta chains from one sample, sequenced in a study of siplizumab effects on memory and regulatory T cells. The data were produced by immunoSEQ multiplex PCR, yet TCRdb's version contains in-frame clones alone and is incomplete. The profile shows approximately 120,000 clones, 92% of them singletons. The sequenced material came from Tregs sorted from blood. The receptors originated from a human donor in good health.

The gene calls are TRBV27 and TRBJ1-6, with a weak D call TRBD1 (5 bases). The germline gives CDR1 MNHEY, CDR2 SMNVEV (reference sequence). Trimming removed 0 bases from V and 9 bases from J, with 9 bases in between. The CDR3 loop spans 14 amino acids. CDR3 in DNA: TGTGCCAGCAGTTTATCTCAGGGCCGTTCACCCCTCCACTTT. This translates into CASSLSQGRSPLHF.

The chain links TRBV6-6 to TRBJ2-1, with 9 bases that match TRBD2. The V gene end was trimmed by 5 bases and the J gene end by 1 base; junction bases not matched to a gene: 3. The CDR3 runs 15 residues. The germline V gene encodes CDR1 MNHNY and CDR2 SVGAGI (reference sequence). The CDR3 spells CASSTLAGSYNEQFF. The CDR3 coding sequence is TGTGCCAGCAGTACTCTAGCGGGATCCTACAATGAGCAGTTCTTC.

The chain is built from TRBV30 and TRBJ1-5; D may be TRBD1 (5 bases). Germline lookup yields CDR1 GTSNPN and CDR2 SVGIG (reference sequence). The CDR3 has 13 residues. V lost 4 bases, J lost 8 bases, and 15 bases lay in between. This chain's CDR3 is CAWKVGPQEPQHF. The CDR3 DNA sequence: TGTGCCTGGAAAGTGGGGCCCCAGGAGCCCCAGCATTTT.

The chain uses TRBV18 and TRBJ2-7, with D tentatively TRBD2 (5 bases). The CDR3 consists of 13 residues. With 3 bases removed from V and 7 bases from J, the gap between germline ends came to 13 bases. Germline V CDR1 and CDR2: KGHSH, LQKENI. The CDR3 nucleotides read TGTGCCAGCTCACCGCGCGAGGGTGAAGAGCAGTACTTC. This sequence encodes CASSPREGEEQYF.

This clone is a singleton in its sample. The rearrangement links TRBV6-1 to TRBJ2-5, with 9 bases aligning to TRBD2. Looked up from germline, CDR1 is MNHNS and CDR2 is SASEGT. CDR3 size: 14 residues. With 7 bases clipped from V and 5 bases from J, the junction kept 8 bases outside the gene matches. CDR3 in amino acids: CASTIESGRETQYF. DNA for the CDR3: TGTGCCAGCACCATCGAAAGCGGGAGGGAGACCCAGTACTTC.

This chain connects TRBV7-2 to TRBJ1-1, with TRBD1 as a possible D gene (5 bases). This CDR3 is built from 13 residues. Germline V gene data show CDR1 as SGHTA and CDR2 as FQGNSA. Trimming took off 2 bases at V and 6 bases at J, with 10 bases between the two ends. CDR3 DNA sequence: TGTGCCAGCAGCTTAATAGGGGCGGCTGAAGCTTTCTTT. It codes for CASSLIGAAEAFF.

CDR3 bases: TGTGCCAGCAGTTACTCGATACGCGGAAGATACAATGAGCAGTTCTTC. Its translation: CASSYSIRGRYNEQFF. The chain couples TRBV6-5 to TRBJ2-1; D not certain. V was shortened by 0 bases and J by 4 bases, with 13 bases between the two germline ends. CDR1 is MNHEY, CDR2 SVGAGI, per germline. This CDR3 region has 16 residues.

The gene calls are TRBV5-1 and TRBJ2-2, with 8 positions matching TRBD1. The CDR3 is 16 residues long. Trimming cost V 2 bases and J 3 bases; bases outside gene matches: 6. The germline CDR1 and CDR2 sequences are SGHRS and YFSETQ. CDR3 sequence (DNA): TGCGCCAGCAGCTTTCAGGGGGCTGTTGACACCGGGGAGCTGTTTTTT. It is translated as CASSFQGAVDTGELFF.

The chain carries TRBV19 and TRBJ1-5; possibly TRBD1 for D (6 bases). This CDR3 is built from 15 residues. V lost 3 bases to trimming and J lost 7 bases, with 16 bases between them. CDR1 is LNHDA and CDR2 is SQIVND in the germline V gene (reference sequence). CDR3 region: CASSIPGIGGQPQHF. Written as DNA, the CDR3 is TGTGCCAGTAGTATCCCGGGGATCGGGGGCCAGCCCCAGCATTTT.

This sequence joins TRBV2 and TRBJ1-4; the match to TRBD1 covers 8 bases. The CDR3 has 14 residues. The V segment lost 6 bases and the J segment 9 bases; nucleotides outside the gene matches: 9. Germline CDR1 and CDR2: SNHLY and FYNNEI. CDR3 coding DNA: TGTGCCAGCAGGGACAGGGATCCCGGGAAAAAACTGTTTTTT. This gives the protein CASRDRDPGKKLFF.

CDR3 nucleotide sequence: TGTGCCAGCAGGCTCCAGGGGGCCGTGACTGAAGCTTTCTTT. It encodes CASRLQGAVTEAFF. This chain uses TRBV6-6 with TRBJ1-1; 8 bases map to TRBD1. The CDR3 consists of 14 residues. V was clipped by 6 bases and J by 5 bases; unmatched bases: 8. CDR1 is MNHNY, CDR2 SVGAGI, per germline (reference sequence).

This chain connects TRBV6-1 to TRBJ1-2, with D perhaps TRBD1 (6 bases). Trimming removed 8 bases from V and 2 bases from J, with 15 bases in between. The CDR3 has 14 residues. Per germline, CDR1 MNHNS and CDR2 SASEGT. This CDR3 reads CASLFWTANYGYTF. CDR3 coding DNA: TGTGCCAGCCTATTTTGGACAGCAAACTATGGCTACACCTTC.

V gene TRBV5-4 combines with J gene TRBJ2-5; either TRBD1 or TRBD2 may supply D (5 bases each). The CDR3 length is 13 residues. Trimming cost V 10 bases and J 7 bases, with 20 bases left between them. Germline CDR1 and CDR2: SGHNT and YYREEE (reference sequence). CDR3 sequence reads: CAVHRPGAMTQYF. CDR3 sequence (DNA): TGTGCCGTTCACAGGCCCGGGGCCATGACCCAGTACTTC.

The V call is TRBV2, the J call TRBJ1-2, with TRBD1 identical over 8 bases. CDR1 and CDR2 (germline): SNHLY, FYNNEI. Trimming took 6 bases from V and 3 from J; bases not matched to a gene: 3. The CDR3 consists of 13 residues. The CDR3: CASSRGRDYGYTF. Here the CDR3 DNA reads TGTGCCAGCAGCAGGGGGCGCGACTATGGCTACACCTTC.

In its sample, this clone was seen once. This sequence joins TRBV5-1 and TRBJ1-1; a possible D gene is TRBD1 (5 bases). CDR1 SGHRS and CDR2 YFSETQ come from the germline V gene. The CDR3 consists of 13 residues. V gave up 2 bases and J gave up 1 base, with 6 bases separating them. The DNA for the CDR3 is TGCGCCAGCAGCTTTGACAGGAACACTGAAGCTTTCTTT. This codes for CASSFDRNTEAFF.

The J gene is TRBJ2-7, the V gene TRBV10-3; D possibly corresponds to TRBD1 (6 bases). Per germline, CDR1 ENHRY and CDR2 SYGVKD. V dropped 10 bases and J dropped 3 bases, with 19 bases sitting between them. This CDR3 comprises 14 residues. CDR3 sequence reads: CATIQRGKVYEQYF. The CDR3 DNA sequence: TGTGCCACAATACAGAGGGGGAAAGTCTACGAGCAGTACTTC.

V and J are TRBV5-1 and TRBJ1-1; perhaps TRBD1 as D (5 bases). The CDR3 has 14 residues. Deletions cut 5 bases from V and 0 bases from J, with 11 bases between. Germline V gene data show CDR1 as SGHRS and CDR2 as YFSETQ. The CDR3 sequence: CASRRGDMNTEAFF. The CDR3, as DNA: TGCGCCAGCAGGCGGGGGGATATGAACACTGAAGCTTTCTTT.

This clone was observed a handful of times. The chain has TRBV10-1 and TRBJ1-2; 9 bases are a match to TRBD1. The CDR3 length is 15 residues. After removal of 6 bases from V and 6 bases from J, the junction contained 11 bases not matched to a gene. Germline-derived CDR1 and CDR2 are WNHNN and SYGVQD (reference sequence). The CDR3, as DNA: TGCGCCAGCAGGGGGGACAGGGAAGGAGTAAATGGCTACACCTTC. Translating gives CASRGDREGVNGYTF.

V and J are TRBV6-1 and TRBJ2-7; D is unresolved. V was shortened by 6 bases and J by 6 bases, with 18 bases between the two germline ends. This CDR3 contains 14 residues. The V gene's germline CDR1 is MNHNS and CDR2 SASEGT. In DNA form, the CDR3 reads TGTGCCAGCAGCGAAACGTGGTGGGTAGCCGAGCAGTACTTC. Protein sequence: CASSETWWVAEQYF.

The V call is TRBV29-1, the J call TRBJ2-1; 12 nucleotides line up with TRBD1. The CDR3 extends over 15 amino acids. The junction had 13 bases not matched to a gene; V was cut back by 6 bases and J by 10 bases. Germline CDR1 SQVTM, CDR2 ANQGSEA. CDR3 in amino acids: CSVPARDRGREEQFF. CDR3 nucleotide sequence: TGCAGCGTCCCGGCCCGGGACAGGGGGCGCGAGGAGCAGTTCTTC.

The chain links TRBV10-1 to TRBJ2-7, with D possibly being TRBD1 (5 bases). Between the trimmed V and J ends, which lost 0 bases and 1 base, there was a span of 7 bases. Germline V gene sequence: CDR1 WNHNN, CDR2 SYGVQD (reference sequence). The CDR3 length is 14 residues. CDR3 protein: CASSESRQSYEQYF. The CDR3 DNA follows: TGCGCCAGCAGTGAGTCCCGACAGTCCTACGAGCAGTACTTC.

The chain couples TRBV7-9 to TRBJ1-5; 7 nucleotides agree with TRBD1. J was trimmed by 4 bases and V by 4 bases; bases with no gene match: 4. The CDR3 is 14 residues long. Germline V lookup: CDR1 SEHNR, CDR2 FQNEAQ (reference sequence). The CDR3 protein is CASSSGTVNQPQHF. The CDR3 nucleotides are TGTGCCAGCAGCTCAGGGACAGTTAATCAGCCCCAGCATTTT.

The rearrangement uses TRBV5-4 and TRBJ2-2; no reliable D call. The V and J ends lost 5 bases and 6 bases respectively, with 17 bases between them. The germline CDR1 and CDR2 sequences are SGHNT and YYREEE (reference sequence). This CDR3 comprises 15 residues. The CDR3 nucleotides read TGTGCCAGCAGGGATGACCTGACCTCGGCCGGGGAGCTGTTTTTT. Its protein is CASRDDLTSAGELFF.

The chain is built from TRBV5-1 and TRBJ2-3, with D possibly TRBD1 on 6 matching bases. Per germline, CDR1 SGHRS and CDR2 YFSETQ. The CDR3 runs to 14 residues. Trimming took 4 bases from V and 6 from J, leaving 15 bases between them. CDR3 protein: CASSDGTFFDTQYF. In DNA, the CDR3 is TGCGCCAGCAGCGACGGGACATTTTTTGATACGCAGTATTTT.

The chain employs TRBV2 and TRBJ1-5, with D tentatively TRBD1 (6 bases). Trimming took 7 bases from V and 3 from J, leaving 16 bases between them. This CDR3 has 15 residues. Per germline, CDR1 SNHLY and CDR2 FYNNEI. The CDR3 sequence is CASTRNRALNQPQHF. As DNA, the CDR3 is TGTGCCAGCACCCGAAACAGGGCGCTCAATCAGCCCCAGCATTTT. The full variable domain, with the rest looked up from reference TRBV2 and TRBJ1-5, is EPEVTQTPSHQVTQMGQEVILRCVPISNHLYFYWYRQILGQKVEFLVSFYNNEISEKSEIFDDQFSVERPDGSNFTLKIRSTKLEDSAMYFCASTRNRALNQPQHFGDGTRLSIL.

This CDR3 reads CASSPAGLNTGELFF. CDR3 DNA: TGTGCCAGCTCACCGGCGGGCTTGAACACCGGGGAGCTGTTTTTT. The J gene is TRBJ2-2, the V gene TRBV18, with D possibly matching TRBD2 (5 bases). The germline V gene has CDR1 KGHSH and CDR2 LQKENI. V lost 3 bases, J lost 1 base, and 9 bases lay in between. This CDR3 is 15 amino acids long. The entire variable domain, with the rest obtained from reference TRBV18 and TRBJ2-2, is as follows: NAGVMQNPRHLVRRRGQEARLRCSPMKGHSHVYWYRQLPEEGLKFMVYLQKENIIDESGMPKERFSAEFPKEGPSILRIQQVVRGDSAAYFCASSPAGLNTGELFFGEGSRLTVL.

V is TRBV2 and J is TRBJ2-5, with 7 bases matching TRBD2. CDR3 length equals 10 residues. In germline, CDR1 is SNHLY, CDR2 FYNNEI. Trimming took 11 bases from V and 5 from J; bases not matched to a gene: 2. The CDR3 region is CAGGGETQYF. CDR3 coding DNA: TGTGCCGGGGGGGGTGAGACCCAGTACTTC.

V usage is TRBV5-1 and J usage is TRBJ1-3; D might be TRBD1 (5 bases). Germline V lookup: CDR1 SGHRS, CDR2 YFSETQ. Trimming removed 5 bases at V and 0 bases at J, with 12 bases between. This CDR3 comprises 15 residues. The CDR3 DNA sequence: TGCGCCAGCAGTGCGACAGCGCTCTCTGGAAACACCATATATTTT. Translation gives CASSATALSGNTIYF.

The chain joins TRBV6-1 to TRBJ2-3, with 14 bases matching TRBD2. V gave up 7 bases and J gave up 9 bases; unmatched junction bases: 9. CDR3 length: 15 amino acids. Germline V gene data show CDR1 as MNHNS and CDR2 as SASEGT. The CDR3 spells CASNRLAGGQGTQYF. CDR3 sequence (DNA): TGTGCCAGCAACCGACTAGCGGGAGGGCAGGGGACGCAGTATTTT.

The genes are TRBV18 and TRBJ1-6; D call uncertain. With 5 bases removed from V and 7 bases from J, the gap between germline ends came to 9 bases. Germline V gene lookup returns CDR1 KGHSH and CDR2 LQKENI. The CDR3 runs to 13 residues. CDR3 loop: CASSLDLNSPLHF. Written as DNA, the CDR3 is TGTGCCAGCTCATTGGACCTGAATTCACCCCTCCACTTT.

V and J are TRBV10-3 and TRBJ2-3; the match to TRBD2 covers 8 bases. CDR3 length equals 14 residues. Per the germline V gene, CDR1 is ENHRY and CDR2 is SYGVKD. Trimming removed 8 bases from V and 4 bases from J; junction bases left unmatched: 8. The CDR3 DNA sequence: TGTGCCATCCTCGACAGCGGGGGTTCAGATACGCAGTATTTT. It specifies CAILDSGGSDTQYF.